The T cell receptor (beta chain) described here comes from a study of T cell responses to AZD1222 COVID-19 vaccine. The CDR3 loop spans 15 amino acids. Germline loops: CDR1 SGHDN, CDR2 FVKESK. J was trimmed by 1 base and V by 1 base; bases with no gene match: 4. The repertoire was sequenced with immunoSEQ multiplex PCR; TCRdb's copy has only in-frame clones and lacks some. The table shows about 110,000 clones, with about 90% occurring only once. Timing groups of about 4 and about 12 weeks for second doses were pooled. This receptor was taken from an adult who received the AZD1222 COVID-19 vaccine. Sequenced material: peripheral blood, taken 28 days after the second AZD1222 dose. J is TRBJ2-7 and V is TRBV14; the match to TRBD2 covers 7 bases. The CDR3 DNA follows: TGTGCCAGCAGCCAAGGAAATAGCGGGTCCTACGAGCAGTACTTC. Encoded protein: CASSQGNSGSYEQYF.